Below, 26 T cell receptor beta chains from the same sample are listed, as sequenced in a study of blood T cell repertoires in COVID-19. Produced via immunoSEQ multiplex PCR; TCRdb's table is partial and in-frame only. The table lists 95,000 to 150,000 clones, around 80% of them singletons. Input material: peripheral blood. The receptor set was obtained from a man aged 60 to 69 with active or convalescent COVID-19.

The chain employs TRBV5-5 and TRBJ1-5; TRBD1 agrees at 10 bases. Germline lookup yields CDR1 SGHKS and CDR2 YYEKEE (reference sequence). This CDR3 has 14 amino acids. Trimming removed 4 bases from V and 6 bases from J; junction bases left unmatched: 4. This chain's CDR3 is CASSRTGGSQPQHF. DNA of the CDR3: TGTGCCAGCAGCCGGACAGGGGGAAGTCAGCCCCAGCATTTT.

The V gene is TRBV29-1, the J gene TRBJ1-1, with 11 bases aligning to TRBD1. With V trimmed by 5 bases and J by 4 bases, 3 bases remained unmatched. This CDR3 has 13 residues. Germline V CDR1 and CDR2: SQVTM, ANQGSEA. Here the CDR3 reads CSVPGTGGTEAFF. Written as DNA, the CDR3 is TGCAGCGTTCCTGGGACAGGGGGCACTGAAGCTTTCTTT.

The chain uses TRBV6-5 and TRBJ2-3; D is uncertain. The V end was cut by 1 base, the J end by 4 bases, with 6 bases between. Per germline, CDR1 MNHEY and CDR2 SVGAGI. The CDR3 length is 13 residues. The CDR3 DNA reads TGTGCCAGCAGTTACTTTATCGCAGATACGCAGTATTTT. As protein: CASSYFIADTQYF.

This clone was recorded a few times. V and J are TRBV21-1 and TRBJ2-1; the table assigns TRBD1, which was not confirmed against the DNA. TRBV21-1 is a pseudogene locus. The CDR3 has 15 amino acids. The CDR3 is CASNLRRQGHNEQFF. CDR3 bases: TGTGCCAGCAACCTCCGGCGGCAGGGGCACAATGAGCAGTTCTTC.

The V call is TRBV24-1, the J call TRBJ2-3, with TRBD2 matching over 9 bases. CDR1 is KGHDR, CDR2 SFDVKD, per germline. The CDR3 is 17 amino acids. Trimming took 1 base from V and 2 from J; bases not matched to a gene: 6. The CDR3 protein is CATSDFVAGAHTDTQYF. In DNA, the CDR3 is TGTGCCACCAGTGATTTTGTAGCGGGAGCGCACACAGATACGCAGTATTTT.

This chain joins TRBV7-3 and TRBJ2-2, with 8 positions matching TRBD1. CDR3 size: 14 residues. The V segment lost 5 bases and the J segment 7 bases; nucleotides outside the gene matches: 6. From germline, CDR1 is SGHTA and CDR2 FQGTGA. The CDR3 DNA reads TGTGCCAGCAGCCCGCCCGGGACAGGCGGGGAGCTGTTTTTT. Protein product: CASSPPGTGGELFF.

A single count supports this clone. The chain has TRBV7-6 and TRBJ2-3; D remains unclear. CDR1 is SGHVS, CDR2 FNYEAQ, per germline. The CDR3 consists of 14 residues. V was shortened by 0 bases and J by 0 bases, with 4 bases between the two germline ends. CDR3 in amino acids: CASSLALSTDTQYF. The CDR3 DNA reads TGTGCCAGCAGCTTAGCTCTTAGCACAGATACGCAGTATTTT.

This chain connects TRBV18 to TRBJ2-3; tentative D call: TRBD2 (6 bases). V dropped 3 bases and J dropped 1 base, with 8 bases sitting between them. CDR3 length: 14 residues. From germline, CDR1 is KGHSH and CDR2 LQKENI. The CDR3 bases are TGTGCCAGCTCACCCTCTAGCGGCACAGATACGCAGTATTTT. This translates into CASSPSSGTDTQYF.

The chain employs TRBV2 and TRBJ2-2; 7 nucleotides line up with TRBD1. CDR3 length: 16 amino acids. V was pared by 5 bases and J by 1 base, with 7 bases of the junction left unmatched. Looked up from germline, CDR1 is SNHLY and CDR2 is FYNNEI. The CDR3 reads CASSPTGFLNTGELFF. The CDR3 bases are TGTGCCAGCAGTCCGACAGGGTTTCTGAACACCGGGGAGCTGTTTTTT.

CDR3 in DNA: TGTGCCATCAGTGATTTTGGCAGGGGCCAAATCTCTGGAAACACCATATATTTT. Encoded protein: CAISDFGRGQISGNTIYF. This chain joins TRBV10-3 and TRBJ1-3, with a tentative D call TRBD1 (6 bases). This CDR3 is built from 18 residues. Germline values: CDR1 ENHRY, CDR2 SYGVKD. V was cut by 3 bases and J by 0 bases, with 18 bases left in between.

V gene TRBV7-9 combines with J gene TRBJ2-2; 9 nucleotides agree with TRBD1. The CDR3 totals 15 residues. CDR1 SEHNR and CDR2 FQNEAQ come from the germline V gene (reference sequence). V lost 4 bases to trimming and J lost 5 bases; unmatched junction nucleotides: 5. The DNA of the CDR3 is TGTGCCAGCAGCTCGCCGGGACAGGGAACCGGGGAGCTGTTTTTT. This encodes CASSSPGQGTGELFF.

The chain links TRBV3-1 (or the pseudogene TRBV3-2) to TRBJ2-5, with TRBD1 matching 8 bases. Unmatched junction bases numbered 4, after V lost 5 bases and J lost 2 bases. The CDR3 extends over 14 amino acids. Germline values: CDR1 LGHDT, CDR2 YNNKEL (reference sequence). The CDR3 loop reads CASSSDRVQETQYF. In DNA form, the CDR3 reads TGTGCCAGCAGCTCGGACAGGGTACAAGAGACCCAGTACTTC.

The chain has TRBV11-3 and TRBJ2-1; TRBD1 might be the D (6 bases). V gave up 5 bases and J gave up 9 bases, with 14 bases separating them. This CDR3 has 13 residues. Germline values: CDR1 SGHNT, CDR2 YENEEA. The CDR3 nucleotides are TGTGCCAGCAGCCCGCAGACAGGCCGTGAGCAGTTCTTC. Protein sequence: CASSPQTGREQFF.

Worth noting for this clone: The sample contains more than one DNA sequence encoding this CDR3. The chain couples TRBV5-4 to TRBJ2-5, with D tentatively TRBD1 (7 bases). The V and J ends lost 4 bases and 2 bases respectively, with 12 bases between them. The CDR3 spans 14 residues. Germline V gene data show CDR1 as SGHNT and CDR2 as YYREEE (reference sequence). CDR3 sequence (DNA): TGTGCCAGCAGCCTTGCGGGACAGCAAGAGACCCAGTACTTC. Residues: CASSLAGQQETQYF.

The chain combines TRBV19 with TRBJ2-3; possibly TRBD2 for D (6 bases). The CDR3 totals 15 residues. The V and J ends lost 7 bases and 3 bases respectively, with 17 bases between them. Per the germline V gene, CDR1 is LNHDA and CDR2 is SQIVND (reference sequence). CDR3 DNA sequence: TGTGCCAGTACCCTAGGAGGGGCAGCTACAGATACGCAGTATTTT. Amino acids: CASTLGGAATDTQYF.

The gene calls are TRBV6-2 or TRBV6-3 and TRBJ2-5; 10 bases are a match to TRBD1. V gave up 0 bases and J gave up 5 bases; unmatched junction bases: 3. CDR1 MNHEY and CDR2 SVGEGT come from the germline V gene. This CDR3 region has 15 residues. The CDR3 spells CASSYSWDRGETQYF. The CDR3 DNA reads as TGTGCCAGCAGTTACTCTTGGGACAGGGGCGAGACCCAGTACTTC.

V and J are TRBV28 and TRBJ2-7; D possibly corresponds to TRBD1 (6 bases). Deletions cut 6 bases from V and 5 bases from J, with 14 bases between. Germline loops: CDR1 MDHEN, CDR2 SYDVKM. The CDR3 has 13 residues. The CDR3 DNA follows: TGTGCCAGCAGCCCCAGGGGATTGGACGAGCAGTACTTC. Protein: CASSPRGLDEQYF.

The V and J genes are TRBV19 and TRBJ1-2; no reliable D call. Germline loops: CDR1 LNHDA, CDR2 SQIVND (reference sequence). There are 15 residues in the CDR3. V shed 0 bases and J shed 2 bases, with 10 bases lying between them. The chain's CDR3 is CASSIDFLQNYGYTF. The CDR3 coding sequence is TGTGCCAGTAGTATAGACTTTCTACAGAACTATGGCTACACCTTC.

The chain uses TRBV6-2 or TRBV6-3 and TRBJ2-1; TRBD2 matches 10 bases. Germline CDR1 and CDR2: MNHEY and SVGEGT. CDR3 length: 15 amino acids. V lost 5 bases to trimming and J lost 7 bases; unmatched junction nucleotides: 8. As DNA, the CDR3 is TGTGCCAGCAGTAGACTAGCGGGTTCTGGGAATGAGCAGTTCTTC. Its translation: CASSRLAGSGNEQFF.

The CDR3 nucleotides read TGTGCCAGCAGCTTGGCTGAGCGGGAGTACAATGAGCAGTTCTTC. Amino acid sequence: CASSLAEREYNEQFF. V usage is TRBV5-5 and J usage is TRBJ2-1, with 8 bases aligning to TRBD2. From germline, CDR1 is SGHKS and CDR2 YYEKEE (reference sequence). The CDR3 loop spans 15 amino acids. V lost 0 bases to trimming and J lost 4 bases; unmatched junction nucleotides: 3.

The chain links TRBV28 to TRBJ1-2; D possibly corresponds to TRBD1 (5 bases). CDR1 is MDHEN, CDR2 SYDVKM, per germline. With 7 bases removed from V and 10 bases from J, the gap between germline ends came to 13 bases. The CDR3 has 11 amino acids. The CDR3, as DNA: TGTGCCAGCACCAGGGCGAGCTTCTACACCTTC. This encodes CASTRASFYTF.

The chain is built from TRBV6-5 and TRBJ1-3; weak D call: TRBD1 (6 bases). The CDR3 has 15 amino acids. The V end lost 5 bases, the J end lost 0 bases, and 11 bases lay between the germline ends. Germline loops: CDR1 MNHEY, CDR2 SVGAGI. The DNA of the CDR3 is TGTGCCAGCAGTATCAGGGGATTCTCTGGAAACACCATATATTTT. This sequence encodes CASSIRGFSGNTIYF.

This clone turned up a few times. The chain has TRBV6-2 or TRBV6-3 and TRBJ1-2, with TRBD1 as a possible D gene (6 bases). CDR1 is MNHEY, CDR2 SVGEGT, per germline. This CDR3 spans 15 amino acids. Trimming cost V 2 bases and J 4 bases, with 14 bases left between them. The chain's CDR3 is CASSYLDSILYGYTF. The CDR3 nucleotides are TGTGCCAGCAGTTACCTGGACAGCATCCTCTATGGCTACACCTTC.

The V call is TRBV5-1, the J call TRBJ2-1; 9 bases line up with TRBD2. Per the germline V gene, CDR1 is SGHRS and CDR2 is YFSETQ. After removal of 0 bases from V and 10 bases from J, the junction contained 5 bases not matched to a gene. The CDR3 covers 14 residues. The CDR3 is CASSLVLAGNEQFF. Here the CDR3 DNA reads TGCGCCAGCAGCTTGGTCCTAGCGGGAAACGAGCAGTTCTTC.

V and J are TRBV24-1 and TRBJ2-1; D call uncertain. The CDR3 covers 13 residues. The germline V gene encodes CDR1 KGHDR and CDR2 SFDVKD. Trimming cost V 5 bases and J 9 bases, with 13 bases left between them. CDR3 sequence: CATSAILDSEQFF. The CDR3 bases are TGTGCCACCAGTGCGATTTTAGATTCTGAGCAGTTCTTC.

The V and J genes are TRBV19 and TRBJ1-1; D is unclear. The length of the CDR3 is 14 residues. Germline assignment: CDR1 LNHDA and CDR2 SQIVND (reference sequence). The V and J ends lost 5 bases and 4 bases respectively, with 14 bases between them. The CDR3 DNA reads TGTGCCAGTAGTCCAAGGGTCCGGGGCACTGAAGCTTTCTTT. As protein: CASSPRVRGTEAFF.